The 23 T cell receptor beta chains in this list originate from one sample, sequenced in a study of kidney transplant recipient with SARS-CoV-2 infection. Via MiXCR, TCRdb re-called the reads, giving one row per CDR3 protein. Of 250,000 or so distinct CDR3 sequences in the sample, more than 25% were seen once. The sequencing here drew on a blood sample, taken at baseline and on day 111 from a kidney transplant recipient. The receptors originated from a male patient in his 30s who had COVID-19 and was a kidney transplant recipient. Some T cells may be graft donor cells.

The sample holds many counts of this clonotype. CDR3 amino acids: CASSLEAPGRYNEQFF. The CDR3 DNA follows: TGTGCCAGCAGTTTAGAAGCGCCGGGACGTTACAATGAGCAGTTCTTC. The genes are TRBV12-3 or TRBV12-4 and TRBJ2-1; D is tentatively TRBD1 or TRBD2 (5 bases each). V lost 1 base and J 4 bases, leaving 14 bases between the germline ends. The CDR3 is 16 residues long.

This clonotype was counted ten times or more. The V call is TRBV20-1, the J call TRBJ1-1; 8 bases match TRBD1. This CDR3 is built from 15 residues. The junction had 7 bases not matched to a gene; V was cut back by 1 base and J by 3 bases. Germline V gene lookup returns CDR1 DFQATT and CDR2 SNEGSKA (reference sequence). The CDR3 DNA follows: TGCAGTGCTAGAGTTCCTGACAGGGGAGACACTGAAGCTTTCTTT. This sequence encodes CSARVPDRGDTEAFF.

Of note for this clonotype: A read error may explain this, as a much larger clone is one base away. The chain couples TRBV28 to TRBJ2-2; 10 nucleotides agree with TRBD2. The CDR3 totals 19 residues. The germline gives CDR1 MDHEN, CDR2 SYDVKM. CDR3 in DNA: TGTGCCAGCAGTTTGTTAGGACTAGCGGTTAACAAACTTGGCGGGGGGCTGTTTTTT. Its translation is CASSLLGLAVNKLGGGLFF.

This clonotype was observed a single time. This sequence may be a read error, since a much larger clone differs from it by one base. The rearrangement uses TRBV4-1 and TRBJ1-2, with D perhaps TRBD1 (5 bases). CDR1 is MGHRA, CDR2 YSYEKL, per germline. The CDR3 contains 15 residues. This CDR3 is CAGSQEEGYHFGYTF. The CDR3 DNA reads TGCGCCGGCAGCCAAGAGGAGGGGTATCACTTCGGCTACACCTTC.

This clonotype has just one count. This may stem from a read error, because a much larger clone lies one nucleotide away. The gene calls are TRBV7-7 and TRBJ1-2; no clear D. This CDR3 spans 17 amino acids. The germline V gene has CDR1 SSHAT and CDR2 FNYEAQ (reference sequence). The V and J ends lost 5 bases and 4 bases respectively, with 23 bases between them. CDR3 residues: CASSRENKCRKTYGYTF. The CDR3 bases are TGTGCCAGCAGCCGAGAAAATAAGTGCCGAAAGACCTATGGCTACACCTTC.

This clonotype has ten or more counts. The chain couples TRBV15 to TRBJ1-5, with 10 bases that match TRBD1. V lost 1 base and J lost 4; bases outside the gene matches: 1. The CDR3 is 15 amino acids. The germline CDR1 and CDR2 sequences are LNHNV and YYDKDF (reference sequence). The CDR3 nucleotides read TGTGCCACCAGCAGAGGACAGGGGGCGAATCAGCCCCAGCATTTT. It translates to CATSRGQGANQPQHF.

J is TRBJ2-5 and V is TRBV3-2. TRBV3-2 is noted as a pseudogene. The CDR3 covers 13 residues. CDR3: CASSPTEQETQYF. The CDR3 DNA follows: TGTGCCAGCAGCCCTACGGAACAAGAGACCCAGTACTTC.

The sample holds a few counts of this clonotype. This rearrangement joins TRBV2 to TRBJ2-4; maybe TRBD1 (5 bases). V was cut by 5 bases and J by 4 bases, with 15 bases left in between. The length of the CDR3 is 15 residues. Looked up from germline, CDR1 is SNHLY and CDR2 is FYNNEI. The CDR3 nucleotides read TGTGCCAGCAGTTGGTACTCAGGGTCGAAAAACATTCAGTACTTC. The encoded protein is CASSWYSGSKNIQYF.

There are many counts of this clonotype. The chain uses TRBV5-6 and TRBJ1-2; a weak D match, TRBD1 (6 bases). The CDR3 is made up of 16 amino acids. Germline V gene lookup returns CDR1 SGHDT and CDR2 YYEEEE. Deletions cut 6 bases from V and 4 bases from J, with 22 bases between. In DNA form, the CDR3 reads TGTGCCAGCATCCGGGACAATAGTCGAAAGACCTATGGCTACACCTTC. This encodes CASIRDNSRKTYGYTF.

As concerns this clonotype: This may arise from a read error, as a much more abundant clone is one base away. V is TRBV27 and J is TRBJ2-7; 7 nucleotides agree with TRBD1. Germline V lookup: CDR1 MNHEY, CDR2 SMNVEV (reference sequence). This CDR3 contains 13 residues. CDR3 region: CASSHLGGYVQYF. Written as DNA, the CDR3 is TGTGCCAGCAGTCATCTAGGGGGCTACGTGCAGTACTTC.

In regard to this clonotype: This may come from a read error, since a much larger clone is one base off. The chain carries TRBV6-2 or TRBV6-3 and TRBJ2-5; 14 bases match TRBD2. CDR1 and CDR2 (germline): MNHEY, SVGEGT. The CDR3 totals 16 residues. The CDR3 loop reads CASSPSGTSGSETRYF. The CDR3 region has the DNA TGTGCCAGCAGTCCTTCCGGGACTAGCGGGAGTGAGACCCGGTACTTC.

On this clonotype: A much larger clone differs by one base, so this may be a read error. This chain uses TRBV6-4 with TRBJ1-2; D is undetermined. Germline CDR1 reads MRHNA; CDR2 reads SNTAGT. There are 17 residues in the CDR3. The CDR3 spells CASSRLVSHGKTYDYTF. DNA of the CDR3: TGTGCCAGCAGTCGTCTGGTCTCACACGGAAAGACCTATGACTACACCTTC.

The V and J genes are TRBV5-1 and TRBJ1-1, with a possible D match to TRBD1 (6 bases). CDR3 length: 15 amino acids. CDR1 SGHRS and CDR2 YFSETQ come from the germline V gene. Trimming took off 3 bases at V and 4 bases at J, with 16 bases between the two ends. CDR3 in amino acids: CASSWGQLKVTEAFF. Written as DNA, the CDR3 is TGCGCCAGCAGCTGGGGACAATTAAAGGTCACTGAAGCTTTCTTT.

Comments on this clonotype: A much larger clone is a single base away; this may be a read error. J is TRBJ1-2 and V is TRBV20-1; D is uncertain. Looked up from germline, CDR1 is DFQATT and CDR2 is SNEGSKA (reference sequence). The CDR3 is made up of 16 amino acids. The CDR3, as DNA: TGCAGTGCTGTTCGACCGCTGTTTCGAAAGACCTATGGCTGCACCTTC. Its translation is CSAVRPLFRKTYGCTF.

The chain combines TRBV5-1 with TRBJ2-5; 7 bases line up with TRBD1. Germline loops: CDR1 SGHRS, CDR2 YFSETQ. V lost 0 bases to trimming and J lost 2 bases; unmatched junction nucleotides: 7. The CDR3 length is 16 residues. The chain's CDR3 is CASSLAGSRGQETQYF. CDR3 DNA sequence: TGCGCCAGCAGCTTGGCAGGTTCCAGGGGGCAAGAGACCCAGTACTTC.

On this clonotype itself: A single base separates this from a much larger clone, so it may be a read error. This chain links TRBV5-1 with TRBJ2-7, with D perhaps matching TRBD2 (7 bases). V was shortened by 0 bases and J by 9 bases, with 22 bases between the two germline ends. Germline V gives CDR1 SGHRS, CDR2 YFSETQ. This CDR3 is 16 amino acids long. Here the CDR3 DNA reads TGCGCCAGCAGCTTGGCTTATAGGGGGGGTCGAGCGGTGCAGTACTTC. Translating gives CASSLAYRGGRAVQYF.

This clonotype was picked up many times. The rearrangement uses TRBV12-5 and TRBJ2-7; TRBD1 matches 9 bases. The trim removed 5 bases at V and 5 bases at J, leaving 7 bases unmatched. The CDR3 sequence is 14 residues long. Germline V gene sequence: CDR1 LGHNT, CDR2 FRNRAP. The CDR3, as DNA: TGTGCTAGTGGTCTGACAGGGGGACGAAACGAGCAGTACTTC. Translating it yields CASGLTGGRNEQYF.

In regard to this clonotype: A single base separates this from a much larger clone, so it may be a read error. V and J are TRBV4-3 and TRBJ1-2; D is uncertain. Trimming removed 4 bases from V and 4 bases from J, with 22 bases in between. CDR1 is LGHNA, CDR2 YSLEER, per germline. This CDR3 contains 17 residues. CDR3 coding DNA: TGCGCCAGCAGCCTCTTACAAGGACGTCGAAAGACCTATGGCTACACCTTC. As protein: CASSLLQGRRKTYGYTF.

This clonotype was seen many times. The chain joins TRBV7-9 to TRBJ1-1; TRBD1 agrees at 8 bases. This CDR3 is built from 16 residues. V lost 5 bases and J lost 1; bases outside the gene matches: 9. Germline CDR1 and CDR2: SEHNR and FQNEAQ (reference sequence). CDR3 region: CASSPRQGAGNTEAFF. In nucleotides, the CDR3 is TGTGCCAGCAGCCCAAGGCAGGGGGCTGGGAACACTGAAGCTTTCTTT.

This clonotype was recorded many times. The V and J genes are TRBV10-1 and TRBJ2-7; 8 bases align to TRBD2. V dropped 2 bases and J dropped 6; count of bases not matched to a gene: 3. CDR1 is WNHNN and CDR2 is SYGVQD in the germline V gene (reference sequence). The CDR3 is 13 residues long. This CDR3 reads CASSEDTSGEQYF. CDR3 DNA sequence: TGCGCCAGCAGTGAGGACACTAGCGGCGAGCAGTACTTC.

There are many counts of this clonotype. The chain recombines TRBV6-5 with TRBJ1-6, with TRBD1 identical over 7 bases. The trim removed 6 bases at V and 5 bases at J, leaving 4 bases unmatched. The CDR3 is 14 residues long. Germline lookup yields CDR1 MNHEY and CDR2 SVGAGI. The CDR3 DNA reads TGTGCCAGCAGCTGGGGACAGAATAATTCACCCCTCCACTTT. Protein sequence: CASSWGQNNSPLHF.

On this clonotype itself: Possible read error: a much larger clone is one base away. The chain carries TRBV6-9 and TRBJ1-2; D is uncertain. The CDR3 contains 17 residues. Germline V CDR1 and CDR2: MNHGY, SVAAGI. Trimming cost V 3 bases and J 4 bases, with 21 bases left between them. CDR3 DNA sequence: TGTGCCAGCAGTTACTACATGCCTTACGGAAAGACCTATGGCTACACCTTC. Protein sequence: CASSYYMPYGKTYGYTF.

Regarding this clonotype: A much larger clone sits a single nucleotide away, making a read error possible. J is TRBJ2-7 and V is TRBV3-2; the table's D gene call, TRBD1, was not cross checked with the DNA. The J call may be incorrect, as the DNA end agrees better with TRBJ2-5. TRBV3-2 constitutes a pseudogene. This CDR3 has 12 residues. The CDR3 loop is CASSQVQGTQYF. The CDR3 region has the DNA TGTGCCAGCAGCCAAGTACAAGGGACCCAGTACTTC.